This T cell receptor beta chain emerged from a study of T-cell memory formation after mild COVID-19. Whole-study context: Most TCR clusters belonged to a single donor.

Overall study results and limits: Detection of some responders pre-infection suggested pre-existing cross-reactive memory T cells participated. The SARS-CoV-2 specificity of second-wave clones reaching peak at day 37 remained unverified.

TCR alpha and TCR beta cDNA libraries carrying sample barcodes and UMIs came from 5'RACE with constant-segment primers. TCRdb itself ran the 5' RACE reads through MiXCR, one entry per CDR3 protein. The data show a few hundred thousand distinct CDR3 sequences, 15% to 20% seen once. V lost 4 bases and J lost 7, with 8 bases in between. The CDR3 runs to 13 residues. Looked up from germline, CDR1 is SNHLY and CDR2 is FYNNEI. On this clonotype itself: What it binds is not known.

Sample: PBMCs or a T cell subset sorted from them (not recorded which). This chain joins TRBV2 and TRBJ1-6; a possible D gene is TRBD1 (6 bases). The clonotype was recovered from a man between 18 and 35 years old who had mild COVID-19 (a few samples of this study predate the infection). Cell type and time point are not known. CDR3 residues: CASSGTVNSPLHF. For the CDR3, the DNA is TGTGCCAGCAGTGGGACAGTAAATTCACCCCTCCACTTT.